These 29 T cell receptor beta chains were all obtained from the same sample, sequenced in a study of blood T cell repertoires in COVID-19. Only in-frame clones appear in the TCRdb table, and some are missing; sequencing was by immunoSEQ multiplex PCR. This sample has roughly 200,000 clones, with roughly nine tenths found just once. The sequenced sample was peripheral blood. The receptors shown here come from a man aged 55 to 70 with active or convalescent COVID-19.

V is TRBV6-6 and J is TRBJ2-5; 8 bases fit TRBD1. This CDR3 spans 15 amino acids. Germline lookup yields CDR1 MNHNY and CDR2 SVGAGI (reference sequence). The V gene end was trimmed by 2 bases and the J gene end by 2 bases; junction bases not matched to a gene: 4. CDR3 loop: CASSYRGQVQETQYF. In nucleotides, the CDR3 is TGTGCCAGCAGTTACAGGGGACAGGTGCAAGAGACCCAGTACTTC.

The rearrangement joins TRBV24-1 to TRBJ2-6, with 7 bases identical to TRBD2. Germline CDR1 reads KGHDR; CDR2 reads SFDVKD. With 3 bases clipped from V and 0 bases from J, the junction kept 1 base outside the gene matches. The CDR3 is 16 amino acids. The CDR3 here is CATSDGRDSGANVLTF. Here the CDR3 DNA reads TGTGCCACCAGTGATGGGAGGGACTCTGGGGCCAACGTCCTGACTTTC.

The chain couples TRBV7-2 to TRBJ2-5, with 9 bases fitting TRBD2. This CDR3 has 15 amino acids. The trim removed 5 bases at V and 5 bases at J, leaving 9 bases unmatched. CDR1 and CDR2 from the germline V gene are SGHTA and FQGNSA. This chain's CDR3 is CASSRVRGGKETQYF. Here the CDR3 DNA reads TGTGCCAGCAGCAGAGTGCGGGGGGGGAAGGAGACCCAGTACTTC.

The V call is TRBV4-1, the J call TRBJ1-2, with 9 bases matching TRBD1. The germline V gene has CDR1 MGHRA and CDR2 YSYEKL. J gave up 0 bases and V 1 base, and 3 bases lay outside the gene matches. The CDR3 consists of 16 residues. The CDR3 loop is CASSQGQGGANYGYTF. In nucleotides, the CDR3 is TGCGCCAGCAGCCAAGGACAGGGGGGAGCTAACTATGGCTACACCTTC.

As DNA, the CDR3 is TGTGCCAGCTCCCCGGGAAGTTCCTACGAGCAGTACTTC. Its translation: CASSPGSSYEQYF. V is TRBV18 and J is TRBJ2-7; perhaps TRBD2 as D (5 bases). With 6 bases removed from V and 1 base from J, the gap between germline ends came to 10 bases. In germline, CDR1 is KGHSH, CDR2 LQKENI. This CDR3 is 13 amino acids long. Full variable domain (rest looked up from reference TRBV18 and TRBJ2-7): NAGVMQNPRHLVRRRGQEARLRCSPMKGHSHVYWYRQLPEEGLKFMVYLQKENIIDESGMPKERFSAEFPKEGPSILRIQQVVRGDSAAYFCASSPGSSYEQYFGPGTRLTVT.

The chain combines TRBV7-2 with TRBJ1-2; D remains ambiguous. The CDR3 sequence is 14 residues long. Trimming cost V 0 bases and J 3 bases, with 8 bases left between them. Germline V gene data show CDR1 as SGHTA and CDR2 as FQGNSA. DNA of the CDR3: TGTGCCAGCAGCTTAGCGAACAGTTACTATGGCTACACCTTC. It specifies CASSLANSYYGYTF.

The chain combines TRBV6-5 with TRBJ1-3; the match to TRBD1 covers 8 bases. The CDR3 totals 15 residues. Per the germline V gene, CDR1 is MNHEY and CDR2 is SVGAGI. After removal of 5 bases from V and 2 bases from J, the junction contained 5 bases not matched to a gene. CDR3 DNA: TGTGCCAGCAGTCCGGGGGACAGGCCTGGAAACACCATATATTTT. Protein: CASSPGDRPGNTIYF.

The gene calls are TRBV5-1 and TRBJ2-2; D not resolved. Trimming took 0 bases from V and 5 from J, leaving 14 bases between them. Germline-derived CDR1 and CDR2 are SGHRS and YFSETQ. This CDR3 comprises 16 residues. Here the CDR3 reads CASSLGLGPRTGELFF. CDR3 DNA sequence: TGCGCCAGCAGCTTGGGTCTAGGTCCGAGGACCGGGGAGCTGTTTTTT.

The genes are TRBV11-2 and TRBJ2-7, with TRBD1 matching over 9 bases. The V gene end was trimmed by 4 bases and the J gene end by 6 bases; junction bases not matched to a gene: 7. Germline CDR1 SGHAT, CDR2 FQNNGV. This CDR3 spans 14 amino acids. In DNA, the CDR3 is TGTGCCAGCAGCTCGACACAGGGGGCGGGCGAGCAGTACTTC. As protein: CASSSTQGAGEQYF.

This CDR3 reads CATPPLGTALFSGANVLTF. CDR3 in DNA: TGCGCCACCCCCCCCCTCGGGACAGCCTTATTCTCTGGGGCCAACGTCCTGACTTTC. The chain couples TRBV5-1 to TRBJ2-6; the match to TRBD1 covers 7 bases. The CDR3 sequence is 19 residues long. Trimming at V came to 9 bases and at J to 0 bases, leaving 18 bases not matched to a gene. CDR1 and CDR2 from the germline V gene are SGHRS and YFSETQ.

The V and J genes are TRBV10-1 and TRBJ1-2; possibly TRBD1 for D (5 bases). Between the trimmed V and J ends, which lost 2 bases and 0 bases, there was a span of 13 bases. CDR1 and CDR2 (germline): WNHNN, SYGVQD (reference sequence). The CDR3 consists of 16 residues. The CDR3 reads CASSENGTGANYGYTF. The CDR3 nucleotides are TGCGCCAGCAGTGAGAATGGGACGGGGGCTAACTATGGCTACACCTTC.

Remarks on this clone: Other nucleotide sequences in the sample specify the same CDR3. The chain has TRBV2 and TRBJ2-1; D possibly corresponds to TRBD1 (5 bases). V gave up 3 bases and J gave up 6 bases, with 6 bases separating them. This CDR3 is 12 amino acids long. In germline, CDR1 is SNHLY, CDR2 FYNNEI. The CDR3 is CASSDRGNEQFF. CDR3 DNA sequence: TGTGCCAGCAGTGATAGGGGCAATGAGCAGTTCTTC.

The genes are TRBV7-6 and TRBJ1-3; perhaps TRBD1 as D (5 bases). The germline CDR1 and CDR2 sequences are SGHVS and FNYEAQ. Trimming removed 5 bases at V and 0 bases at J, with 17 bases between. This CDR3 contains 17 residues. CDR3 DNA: TGTGCCAGCAGCGGGAGGACATCGGCGGGCTCTGGAAACACCATATATTTT. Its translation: CASSGRTSAGSGNTIYF.

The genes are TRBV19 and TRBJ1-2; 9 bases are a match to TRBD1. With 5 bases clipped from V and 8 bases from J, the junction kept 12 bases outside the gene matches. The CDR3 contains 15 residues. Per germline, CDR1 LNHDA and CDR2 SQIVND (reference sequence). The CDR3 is CASSVTTGGGWGYTF. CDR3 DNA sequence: TGTGCCAGTAGTGTTACTACAGGGGGCGGATGGGGCTACACCTTC.

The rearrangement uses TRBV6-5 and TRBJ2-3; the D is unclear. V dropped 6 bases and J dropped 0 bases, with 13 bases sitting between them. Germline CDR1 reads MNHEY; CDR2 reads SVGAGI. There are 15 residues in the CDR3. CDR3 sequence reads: CASRLITTSTDTQYF. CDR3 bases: TGTGCCAGCAGACTCATAACTACTAGCACAGATACGCAGTATTTT.

CDR3 in amino acids: CASRKGQAFSYNEQFF. Written as DNA, the CDR3 is TGTGCCAGCAGAAAAGGACAGGCCTTCTCCTACAATGAGCAGTTCTTC. The rearrangement joins TRBV7-2 to TRBJ2-1, with 7 bases aligning to TRBD1. The CDR3 is 16 residues long. V dropped 6 bases and J dropped 0; count of bases not matched to a gene: 8. Germline V gene sequence: CDR1 SGHTA, CDR2 FQGNSA.

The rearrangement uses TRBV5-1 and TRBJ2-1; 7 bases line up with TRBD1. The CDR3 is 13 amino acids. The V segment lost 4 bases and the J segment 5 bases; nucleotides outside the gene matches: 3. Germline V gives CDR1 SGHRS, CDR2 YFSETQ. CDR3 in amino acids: CASSPGQDNEQFF. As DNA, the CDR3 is TGCGCCAGCAGCCCCGGACAGGACAATGAGCAGTTCTTC.

The CDR3 DNA is TGTGCCAGCAGCTTAGATGGGAGGGTGAATGGCTACACCTTC. It codes for CASSLDGRVNGYTF. J is TRBJ1-2 and V is TRBV7-9; D uncertain. The CDR3 covers 14 residues. The V gene's germline CDR1 is SEHNR and CDR2 FQNEAQ (reference sequence). Trimming took off 1 base at V and 6 bases at J, with 12 bases between the two ends.

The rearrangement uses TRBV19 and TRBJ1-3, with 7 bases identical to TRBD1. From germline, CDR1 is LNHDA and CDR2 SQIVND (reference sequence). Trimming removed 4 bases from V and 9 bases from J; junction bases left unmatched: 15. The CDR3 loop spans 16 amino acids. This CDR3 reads CASSKPGQTSFVTIYF. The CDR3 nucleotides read TGTGCCAGTAGTAAACCGGGACAGACCTCATTTGTCACCATATATTTT.

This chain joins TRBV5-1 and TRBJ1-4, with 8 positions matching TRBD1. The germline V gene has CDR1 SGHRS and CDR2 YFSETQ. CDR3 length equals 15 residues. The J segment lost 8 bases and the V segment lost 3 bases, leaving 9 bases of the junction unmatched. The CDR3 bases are TGCGCCAGCAGCTCGTCCGGGACAGGCGGAGAAAAACTGTTTTTT. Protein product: CASSSSGTGGEKLFF.

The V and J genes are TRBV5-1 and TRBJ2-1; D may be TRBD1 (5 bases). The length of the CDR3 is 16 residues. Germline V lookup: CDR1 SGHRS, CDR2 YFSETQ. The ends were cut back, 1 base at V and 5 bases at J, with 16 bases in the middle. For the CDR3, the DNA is TGCGCCAGCAGCTTGTTTGGAAGGGGTTTGAACAATGAGCAGTTCTTC. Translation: CASSLFGRGLNNEQFF.

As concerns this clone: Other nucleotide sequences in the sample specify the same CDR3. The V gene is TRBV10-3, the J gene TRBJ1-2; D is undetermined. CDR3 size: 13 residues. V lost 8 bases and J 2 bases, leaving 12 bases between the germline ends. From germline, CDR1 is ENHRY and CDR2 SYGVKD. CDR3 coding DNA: TGTGCCATCTCCCCGGGGAACAACTATGGCTACACCTTC. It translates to CAISPGNNYGYTF.

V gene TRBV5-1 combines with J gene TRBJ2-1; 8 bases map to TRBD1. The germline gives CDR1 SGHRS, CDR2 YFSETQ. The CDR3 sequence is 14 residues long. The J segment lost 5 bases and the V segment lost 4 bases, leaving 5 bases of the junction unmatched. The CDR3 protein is CASSPGQVNNEQFF. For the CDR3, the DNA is TGCGCCAGCAGCCCGGGACAGGTCAACAATGAGCAGTTCTTC.

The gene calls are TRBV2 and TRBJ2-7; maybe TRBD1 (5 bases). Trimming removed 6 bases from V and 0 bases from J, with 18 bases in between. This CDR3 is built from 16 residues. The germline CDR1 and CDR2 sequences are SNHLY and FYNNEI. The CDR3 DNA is TGTGCCAGCAGCCCCCCAAAGGGGATCAACTCCTACGAGCAGTACTTC. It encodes CASSPPKGINSYEQYF.

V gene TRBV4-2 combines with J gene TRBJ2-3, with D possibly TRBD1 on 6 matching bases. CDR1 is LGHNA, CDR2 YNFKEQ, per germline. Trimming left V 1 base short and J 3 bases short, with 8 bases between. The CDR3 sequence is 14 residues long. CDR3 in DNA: TGTGCCAGCAGCCAAGGACAGGAGACAGATACGCAGTATTTT. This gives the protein CASSQGQETDTQYF.

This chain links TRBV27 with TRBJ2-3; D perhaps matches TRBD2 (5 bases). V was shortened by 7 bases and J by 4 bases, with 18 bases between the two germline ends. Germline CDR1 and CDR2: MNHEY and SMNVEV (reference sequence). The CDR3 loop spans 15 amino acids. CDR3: CASTRLGDGADTQYF. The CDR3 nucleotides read TGTGCCAGCACCCGACTCGGGGATGGGGCAGATACGCAGTATTTT.

CDR3 bases: TGTGCCAGCAGCTTCAAAGGGACAGGAGTCTACAATGAGCAGTTCTTC. Translated, it gives CASSFKGTGVYNEQFF. The V call is TRBV7-2, the J call TRBJ2-1; TRBD1 agrees at 8 bases. The germline gives CDR1 SGHTA, CDR2 FQGNSA. The CDR3 contains 16 residues. The junction had 7 bases not matched to a gene; V was cut back by 3 bases and J by 3 bases.

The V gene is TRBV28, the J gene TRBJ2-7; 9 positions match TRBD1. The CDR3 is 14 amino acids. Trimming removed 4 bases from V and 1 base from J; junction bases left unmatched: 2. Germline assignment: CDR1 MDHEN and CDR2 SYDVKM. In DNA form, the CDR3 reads TGTGCCAGCAGTTCGACAGGGGGATCCTACGAGCAGTACTTC. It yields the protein CASSSTGGSYEQYF.

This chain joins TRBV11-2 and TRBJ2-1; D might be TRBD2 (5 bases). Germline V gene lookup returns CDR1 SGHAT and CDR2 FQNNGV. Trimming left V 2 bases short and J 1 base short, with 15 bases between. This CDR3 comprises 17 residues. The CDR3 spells CASSLTVLGRSYNEQFF. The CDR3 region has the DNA TGTGCCAGCAGCTTAACCGTACTAGGGAGATCCTACAATGAGCAGTTCTTC.